These T cell receptor beta chains were read from a single sample in a study of vaccination and CD4 T cells after COVID-19. TCRdb re-derived calls from the PCR reads in MiXCR, one entry per CDR3 protein. The table lists around 19,000 distinct CDR3 sequences, roughly 60% of them singletons. These receptors have no known antigen. The sequenced material came from CD4+ T cells from blood, cultured in vitro. These receptors were collected from a human donor who had recovered from COVID-19. Both conserved end residues are part of each CDR3. A D gene is named only where the DNA matches it firmly. The size of a clone is reported for some rows only, either as once, few or many, or as a class for expanded clones.

j_call: TRBJ1-5; d_call: TRBD1; clone_size: few; v_call: TRBV7-9; cdr3_nt: TGTGCCAGCAGCTCACAGGGGGGACAGCCCCAGCATTTT; cdr3_aa: CASSSQGGQPQHF
j_call: TRBJ2-2; d_call: TRBD2; clone_size: .; v_call: TRBV7-3; cdr3_nt: TGTGCCAGCAGCACATCCGGGACTAGCACCGGGGAGCTGTTTTTT; cdr3_aa: CASSTSGTSTGELFF
j_call: TRBJ2-7; d_call: .; clone_size: .; v_call: TRBV20-1; cdr3_nt: TGCAGTGGCACTACTAGGAGGGGCGAGCAGTACTTC; cdr3_aa: CSGTTRRGEQYF
j_call: TRBJ1-2; d_call: TRBD1; clone_size: .; v_call: TRBV7-2; cdr3_nt: TGTGCCAGCAGCTCAAGGACAGGGATCTATGGCTACACCTTC; cdr3_aa: CASSSRTGIYGYTF
j_call: TRBJ2-3; d_call: .; clone_size: .; v_call: TRBV7-2; cdr3_nt: TGTGCCAGCAGCTCCCAGAGGAACACAGATACGCAGTATTTT; cdr3_aa: CASSSQRNTDTQYF
j_call: TRBJ2-3; d_call: .; clone_size: .; v_call: TRBV7-3; cdr3_nt: TGTGCCAGCAGCTTAATGGCGGCCAATACGCAGTATTTT; cdr3_aa: CASSLMAANTQYF
j_call: TRBJ2-7; d_call: .; clone_size: few; v_call: TRBV20-1; cdr3_nt: TGCAGTGCTATAGACCCGGGACCCGGGTCCTACGAGCAGTACTTC; cdr3_aa: CSAIDPGPGSYEQYF
j_call: TRBJ2-3; d_call: .; clone_size: .; v_call: TRBV6-1; cdr3_nt: TGTGCCAGCAGCCCTTTTAGTCTAGATACGCAGTATTTT; cdr3_aa: CASSPFSLDTQYF
j_call: TRBJ2-2; d_call: .; clone_size: few; v_call: TRBV7-9; cdr3_nt: TGTGCCAGCAGCTTAAGAGGGGAGAACACCGGGGAGCTGTTTTTT; cdr3_aa: CASSLRGENTGELFF
j_call: TRBJ1-1; d_call: .; clone_size: .; v_call: TRBV11-3; cdr3_nt: TGTGCCAGCAGCCTGGGGGCGCAGAGTGAAGCTTTCTTT; cdr3_aa: CASSLGAQSEAFF
j_call: TRBJ2-3; d_call: .; clone_size: .; v_call: TRBV2; cdr3_nt: TGTGCCAGCAGTGAGGTATCGGGGGGCACAGATACGCAGTATTTT; cdr3_aa: CASSEVSGGTDTQYF
j_call: TRBJ2-3; d_call: .; clone_size: .; v_call: TRBV6-1; cdr3_nt: TGTGCCAGCATCCGTGGAGATACGCAGTATTTT; cdr3_aa: CASIRGDTQYF
j_call: TRBJ2-5; d_call: TRBD1; clone_size: medium-sized; v_call: TRBV7-7; cdr3_nt: TGTGCTAGCAGCTTTGGCAGGGGGTCGGGCGAGACCCAGTACTTC; cdr3_aa: CASSFGRGSGETQYF
j_call: TRBJ1-2; d_call: .; clone_size: .; v_call: TRBV5-6; cdr3_nt: TGTGCCAGCAGCCGCACGAACAGGCGGGGCTATGGCTACACCTTC; cdr3_aa: CASSRTNRRGYGYTF
j_call: TRBJ2-5; d_call: .; clone_size: .; v_call: TRBV6-2/TRBV6-3; cdr3_nt: TGTGCCAGCAGCCCGATGGGGTCAGGGCAGTGGTGGGAGACCCAGTACTTC; cdr3_aa: CASSPMGSGQWWETQYF
j_call: TRBJ1-2; d_call: .; clone_size: .; v_call: TRBV19; cdr3_nt: TGTGCCAGTAGTCCTAATAACCCATCCGGACGGTCCTATGGCTACACCTTC; cdr3_aa: CASSPNNPSGRSYGYTF
j_call: TRBJ2-7; d_call: TRBD2; clone_size: .; v_call: TRBV2; cdr3_nt: TGTGCCAGCACAATAGCGGGAGTAGGCTACGAGCAGTACTTC; cdr3_aa: CASTIAGVGYEQYF
j_call: TRBJ1-2; d_call: .; clone_size: few; v_call: TRBV7-8; cdr3_nt: TGTGCCAGCAGCTTAGAACTATCCCAGGGTGGCTATACCTTC; cdr3_aa: CASSLELSQGGYTF
j_call: TRBJ2-1; d_call: TRBD2; clone_size: .; v_call: TRBV15; cdr3_nt: TGTGCCACCAGCAAGGGAGAGCGGGGAATTCGGAATGAGCAGTTCTTC; cdr3_aa: CATSKGERGIRNEQFF
j_call: TRBJ2-3; d_call: .; clone_size: few; v_call: TRBV24-1; cdr3_nt: TGTGCCACCAGTGAAGGAGGCACAGATACGCAGTATTTT; cdr3_aa: CATSEGGTDTQYF
j_call: TRBJ2-5; d_call: TRBD1; clone_size: few; v_call: TRBV6-1; cdr3_nt: TGTGCCAGCAGTGAGATTTATACAGGGGCAGAGACCCAGTACTTC; cdr3_aa: CASSEIYTGAETQYF
j_call: TRBJ1-2; d_call: .; clone_size: .; v_call: TRBV14; cdr3_nt: TGTGCCAGCAGCCAAGGGACAGCGCATGGCTACACCTTC; cdr3_aa: CASSQGTAHGYTF
j_call: TRBJ1-5; d_call: .; clone_size: .; v_call: TRBV10-3; cdr3_nt: TGTGCCATCAGTGATGGCAATCAGCCCCAGCATTTT; cdr3_aa: CAISDGNQPQHF
j_call: TRBJ2-5; d_call: .; clone_size: .; v_call: TRBV20-1; cdr3_nt: TGCAGTGCTAGTCGACGACAGATCCAAGAGACCCAGTACTTC; cdr3_aa: CSASRRQIQETQYF
j_call: TRBJ2-5; d_call: .; clone_size: .; v_call: TRBV28; cdr3_nt: TGTGCCAGCAGCTGGGGGGCCGAAGAGACCCAGTACTTC; cdr3_aa: CASSWGAEETQYF
j_call: TRBJ1-1; d_call: .; clone_size: .; v_call: TRBV7-3; cdr3_nt: TGTGCCAGCAGCTTAAGGGGCCTACCTGAAGCTTTCTTT; cdr3_aa: CASSLRGLPEAFF